The rows below give T cell receptor beta chains drawn from one sample of a study of blood T cells in healthy people across ages. TCRdb independently ran MiXCR on the 5' RACE reads; one entry per CDR3 protein. The sample holds approximately 800,000 distinct CDR3 sequences, more than 50% seen once. Sequenced sample: blood. All receptors derive from a middle-aged man in good health. Both conserved end residues are trimmed from each CDR3.

13	TRBV10-3	TRBJ1-1	AISGTGGTNTEAF
12	TRBV7-2	TRBJ2-7	ASSLWGRAYEQY
12	TRBV7-3	TRBJ2-1	ASSSTETEKTQF
10	TRBV19	TRBJ1-2	ASLNPPYGYT
15	TRBV4-3	TRBJ2-1	ASSQGTSGPTYNEQF
10	TRBV13	TRBJ1-5	ASSFGDQPQH
13	TRBV3-1	TRBJ1-3	ASSQDLPGGNTIY
13	TRBV4-1	TRBJ1-2	ASSFPERGIVGYT
15	TRBV13	TRBJ2-3	ASSWTPGQGLADTQY
11	TRBV11-3	TRBJ2-6	ASDRTGANVLT
14	TRBV3-1	TRBJ2-1	ASSQGTSGSNGEQF
12	TRBV24-1	TRBJ2-3	ATSDLDTTDTQY
13	TRBV28	TRBJ2-3	ASSFLSQGTDTQY
13	TRBV24-1	TRBJ1-4	ATSDSADRGEKLF
10	TRBV6-1	TRBJ2-7	ASRAHSYEQY
12	TRBV5-4	TRBJ2-7	ASSSDPFSYEQY
12	TRBV5-1	TRBJ1-6	ASSLDTHDSPLH
10	TRBV7-8	.	ASSAREETQY
15	TRBV3-1	TRBJ2-5	ASSQDFRTSGQETQY
14	TRBV27	TRBJ2-2	ASSEWTGLGTGELF
11	TRBV20-1	TRBJ1-6	SVIGQGDSPLH
11	TRBV12-3/TRBV12-4	TRBJ2-6	ASLYLGANVLT
13	TRBV7-2	TRBJ2-5	ASSPGTGTQETQY
14	TRBV4-1	TRBJ2-1	ASSQPTSGKYNEQF
12	TRBV28	TRBJ2-7	ASTKGGRSYEQY
10	TRBV27	TRBJ2-1	ASSFPGDGQF
16	TRBV7-2	TRBJ2-6	ASSSIPGGPSGANVLT
13	TRBV7-3	TRBJ2-5	ASSPAGGRQETQY
13	TRBV4-1	TRBJ2-1	ASSQGAGDYNEQF
15	TRBV24-1	TRBJ2-1	ATSDPDYHDSYNEQF
16	TRBV4-3	TRBJ2-1	ASSQDLLVGRGSNEQF
12	TRBV20-1	TRBJ1-5	SARDWDGYQPQH
13	TRBV24-1	TRBJ2-3	ATLRGGTITDTQY